This section outlines one T cell receptor (beta chain) sequence together with its context. The sample originates from a study of blood T cell repertoires in COVID-19. Per the study methods: By means of reference gene primer amplification, nucleated cell counts were estimated. The method was immunoSEQ multiplex PCR; TCRdb's version includes in-frame clones alone and lacks a portion of them. V, J and clone size reflect that table, while D and trimming were determined from the DNA. The sample records over 250,000 clones, 65% to 90% being singletons. Trimming took 7 bases from V and 0 from J, leaving 9 bases between them. Germline loops: CDR1 SNHLY, CDR2 FYNNEI. The CDR3 has 13 residues.

The sample taken for sequencing was peripheral blood. This receptor was identified in a man aged 45 to 65 with active or convalescent COVID-19. The J gene is TRBJ1-1, the V gene TRBV2, with D possibly being TRBD1 (6 bases). As DNA, the CDR3 is TGTGCCAGCACGCAGGGGATGAACACTGAAGCTTTCTTT. It translates to CASTQGMNTEAFF. Combining the CDR3 with reference TRBV2 and TRBJ1-1 gives the whole variable domain EPEVTQTPSHQVTQMGQEVILRCVPISNHLYFYWYRQILGQKVEFLVSFYNNEISEKSEIFDDQFSVERPDGSNFTLKIRSTKLEDSAMYFCASTQGMNTEAFFGQGTRLTVV.